These 21 T cell receptor beta chains came from one sample sequenced in a study of blood T cell repertoires in COVID-19. The data were produced by immunoSEQ multiplex PCR, yet TCRdb's version contains in-frame clones alone and is incomplete. The table shows over 450,000 clones, with nearly 90% occurring only once. The material sequenced was peripheral blood. Receptor source: a man between 18 and 29 years old with COVID-19, enrolled during active disease.

This chain uses TRBV19 with TRBJ2-7; 10 nucleotides align to TRBD1. CDR1 is LNHDA and CDR2 is SQIVND in the germline V gene (reference sequence). This CDR3 spans 14 amino acids. V dropped 5 bases and J dropped 5; count of bases not matched to a gene: 6. The CDR3, as DNA: TGTGCCAGTAGTGAGGGACAGGGGATGCACGAGCAGTACTTC. Translation gives CASSEGQGMHEQYF.

This clone was recorded only once. CDR3 sequence: CASTISGGATDTQYF. The CDR3 DNA sequence: TGTGCCAGCACCATTAGCGGGGGGGCAACAGATACGCAGTATTTT. V is TRBV9 and J is TRBJ2-3; 11 bases line up with TRBD2. The length of the CDR3 is 15 residues. J was trimmed by 3 bases and V by 6 bases; bases with no gene match: 6. Germline V lookup: CDR1 SGDLS, CDR2 YYNGEE.

The chain carries TRBV11-2 and TRBJ1-3, with D perhaps matching TRBD1 (5 bases). The CDR3 runs 15 residues. V was trimmed by 1 base and J by 4 bases, leaving 11 bases between them. The germline V gene has CDR1 SGHAT and CDR2 FQNNGV. This chain's CDR3 is CASSLAGRAGNTIYF. CDR3 nucleotides: TGTGCCAGCAGCTTAGCAGGCAGGGCCGGAAACACCATATATTTT.

The chain is built from TRBV30 and TRBJ1-2; possible D gene TRBD1, 6 bases. The CDR3 length is 15 residues. The V end was cut by 6 bases, the J end by 0 bases, with 17 bases between. CDR1 GTSNPN and CDR2 SVGIG come from the germline V gene (reference sequence). The CDR3 sequence is CACNVKQGTNYGYTF. As DNA, the CDR3 is TGTGCCTGCAACGTCAAACAGGGAACTAACTATGGCTACACCTTC. Looking up the rest from reference TRBV30 and TRBJ1-2 gives the full variable domain: SQTIHQWPATLVQPVGSPLSLECTVEGTSNPNLYWYRQAAGRGLQLLFYSVGIGQISSEVPQNLSASRPQDRQFILSSKKLLLSDSGFYLCACNVKQGTNYGYTFGSGTRLTVV.

V and J are TRBV2 and TRBJ2-2; D possibly corresponds to TRBD1 (5 bases). This CDR3 spans 14 amino acids. Germline CDR1 is SNHLY and CDR2 is FYNNEI. Deletions cut 3 bases from V and 5 bases from J, with 10 bases between. The CDR3 DNA follows: TGTGCCAGCAGTGAGGGGCGTAGAACCGGGGAGCTGTTTTTT. Its translation is CASSEGRRTGELFF.

This chain connects TRBV4-1 to TRBJ1-1; D unresolved. Germline V CDR1 and CDR2: MGHRA, YSYEKL. Trimming cost V 4 bases and J 3 bases, with 15 bases left between them. The CDR3 covers 15 residues. CDR3 DNA: TGCGCCAGCAGCCCCTTTGGGCCCCCCGACACTGAAGCTTTCTTT. Amino acid sequence: CASSPFGPPDTEAFF.

The chain recombines TRBV10-1 with TRBJ2-2, with TRBD1 matching 7 bases. V was clipped by 4 bases and J by 5 bases; unmatched bases: 4. Germline V gene data show CDR1 as WNHNN and CDR2 as SYGVQD (reference sequence). This CDR3 comprises 14 residues. CDR3 sequence: CASSGDRLTGELFF. DNA of the CDR3: TGCGCCAGCAGTGGGGACAGATTAACCGGGGAGCTGTTTTTT.

The rearrangement uses TRBV7-9 and TRBJ1-4; 9 bases are a match to TRBD1. The trim removed 10 bases at V and 8 bases at J, leaving 14 bases unmatched. The V gene's germline CDR1 is SEHNR and CDR2 FQNEAQ (reference sequence). This CDR3 spans 15 amino acids. CDR3 nucleotide sequence: TGTGCCATCCCGGGACAGGGACCACCGAAAGAAAAACTGTTTTTT. Its protein product is CAIPGQGPPKEKLFF. The variable domain in full, completed from reference TRBV7-9 and TRBJ1-4, reads DTGVSQNPRHKITKRGQNVTFRCDPISEHNRLYWYRQTLGQGPEFLTYFQNEAQLEKSRLLSDRFSAERPKGSFSTLEIQRTEQGDSAMYLCAIPGQGPPKEKLFFGSGTQLSVL.

This clone was detected only a few times. This rearrangement joins TRBV11-3 to TRBJ1-1, with D unclear. This CDR3 comprises 11 residues. Trimming removed 3 bases at V and 8 bases at J, with 7 bases between. Germline V gene lookup returns CDR1 SGHNT and CDR2 YENEEA. CDR3 nucleotide sequence: TGTGCCAGCAGCTTCCGAGGGGAAGCTTTCTTT. Translation: CASSFRGEAFF. The entire variable domain, with the rest obtained from reference TRBV11-3 and TRBJ1-1, is as follows: EAGVVQSPRYKIIEKKQPVAFWCNPISGHNTLYWYLQNLGQGPELLIRYENEEAVDDSQLPKDRFSAERLKGVDSTLKIQPAELGDSAVYLCASSFRGEAFFGQGTRLTVV.

The rearrangement links TRBV7-9 to TRBJ2-1; 9 bases are shared with TRBD1. V was clipped by 1 base and J by 4 bases; unmatched bases: 8. Germline values: CDR1 SEHNR, CDR2 FQNEAQ (reference sequence). This CDR3 comprises 17 residues. For the CDR3, the DNA is TGTGCCAGCAGCTTAGTGGGGACAGGGTATCGATACAATGAGCAGTTCTTC. Protein: CASSLVGTGYRYNEQFF.

The chain combines TRBV7-9 with TRBJ2-5, with D perhaps matching TRBD1 (6 bases). The CDR3 covers 14 residues. V shed 4 bases and J shed 2 bases, with 11 bases lying between them. Germline CDR1 is SEHNR and CDR2 is FQNEAQ (reference sequence). The CDR3 region is CASSSWTAQETQYF. CDR3 in DNA: TGTGCCAGCAGCTCGTGGACAGCGCAAGAGACCCAGTACTTC.

The chain recombines TRBV2 with TRBJ2-2; D is uncertain. Germline V gene lookup returns CDR1 SNHLY and CDR2 FYNNEI. V gave up 6 bases and J gave up 4 bases, with 6 bases separating them. This CDR3 comprises 12 residues. The CDR3 loop reads CASREFTGELFF. DNA for the CDR3: TGTGCCAGCAGGGAGTTCACCGGGGAGCTGTTTTTT. Supplemented by reference TRBV2 and TRBJ2-2, the full variable domain reads EPEVTQTPSHQVTQMGQEVILRCVPISNHLYFYWYRQILGQKVEFLVSFYNNEISEKSEIFDDQFSVERPDGSNFTLKIRSTKLEDSAMYFCASREFTGELFFGEGSRLTVL.

The chain employs TRBV11-2 and TRBJ2-1, with TRBD2 identical over 7 bases. V was pared by 3 bases and J by 9 bases, with 17 bases of the junction left unmatched. The germline V gene has CDR1 SGHAT and CDR2 FQNNGV. The CDR3 has 17 amino acids. The CDR3 protein is CASSFYSLGLDLIEQFF. The CDR3 region has the DNA TGTGCCAGCAGCTTTTATTCTTTAGGACTAGACCTCATTGAGCAGTTCTTC.

The chain joins TRBV3-1 (or the pseudogene TRBV3-2) to TRBJ1-3; TRBD1 might be the D (6 bases). The germline gives CDR1 LGHDT, CDR2 YNNKEL (reference sequence). The CDR3 loop spans 14 amino acids. V shed 4 bases and J shed 7 bases, with 14 bases lying between them. The CDR3 nucleotides are TGTGCCAGCAGCCTCCTTCGGGGGGCTAACACCATATATTTT. It codes for CASSLLRGANTIYF.

The J gene is TRBJ1-2, the V gene TRBV6-5; D uncertain. Germline V lookup: CDR1 MNHEY, CDR2 SVGAGI. The CDR3 contains 14 residues. The V end was cut by 6 bases, the J end by 6 bases, with 17 bases between. The CDR3 DNA sequence: TGTGCCAGCAGAACGCCGGGGAGAATGGATGGCTACACCTTC. It codes for CASRTPGRMDGYTF.

This clone showed up just once. The rearrangement links TRBV4-1 to TRBJ2-2; weak D call: TRBD2 (5 bases). This CDR3 has 15 amino acids. The V end lost 1 base, the J end lost 4 bases, and 10 bases lay between the germline ends. The germline V gene encodes CDR1 MGHRA and CDR2 YSYEKL. The CDR3 sequence: CASSQGSGPTGELFF. CDR3 bases: TGCGCCAGCAGCCAAGGAAGCGGACCCACCGGGGAGCTGTTTTTT.

The V gene is TRBV7-8, the J gene TRBJ2-7; 8 nucleotides line up with TRBD2. The length of the CDR3 is 14 residues. Germline V gene lookup returns CDR1 SGHVS and CDR2 FQNEAQ. With 0 bases clipped from V and 13 bases from J, the junction kept 11 bases outside the gene matches. In nucleotides, the CDR3 is TGTGCCAGCAGCTTAGCAACTACTACTAGCGGCGACTACTTC. It codes for CASSLATTTSGDYF. The whole variable domain, remainder taken from reference TRBV7-8 and TRBJ2-7, is GAGVSQSPRYKVAKRGQDVALRCDPISGHVSLFWYQQALGQGPEFLTYFQNEAQLDKSGLPSDRFFAERPEGSVSTLKIQRTQQEDSAVYLCASSLATTTSGDYFGPGTRLTVT.

The chain uses TRBV6-1 and TRBJ1-2; 7 bases fit TRBD1. Losses at the gene ends were 2 bases for V and 6 bases for J; bases not matched to a gene: 6. Germline V gene sequence: CDR1 MNHNS, CDR2 SASEGT. The CDR3 totals 14 residues. The DNA of the CDR3 is TGTGCCAGCAGTGAATCGGCAGGGGGAAATGGCTACACCTTC. This translates into CASSESAGGNGYTF.

The chain recombines TRBV5-6 with TRBJ2-3; D is ambiguous. V lost 0 bases and J lost 7, with 12 bases in between. CDR3 length: 14 amino acids. CDR1 and CDR2 from the germline V gene are SGHDT and YYEEEE. CDR3 sequence: CASSLVLEQYTQYF. The DNA of the CDR3 is TGTGCCAGCAGCTTGGTCTTGGAACAGTATACGCAGTATTTT.

The chain employs TRBV19 and TRBJ2-2; D is perhaps TRBD2 (6 bases). Germline assignment: CDR1 LNHDA and CDR2 SQIVND (reference sequence). This CDR3 has 14 residues. V lost 10 bases, J lost 0 bases, and 12 bases lay in between. The CDR3 region is CATRRGSNTGELFF. CDR3 bases: TGTGCCACCAGGAGGGGTTCGAACACCGGGGAGCTGTTTTTT.

The rearrangement uses TRBV18 and TRBJ2-7; 11 positions agree with TRBD1. The CDR3 has 14 amino acids. Germline V lookup: CDR1 KGHSH, CDR2 LQKENI. V lost 6 bases and J lost 6; bases outside the gene matches: 7. The CDR3 spells CASSAGTGGVEQYF. Here the CDR3 DNA reads TGTGCCAGCTCCGCCGGGACAGGGGGGGTCGAGCAGTACTTC.